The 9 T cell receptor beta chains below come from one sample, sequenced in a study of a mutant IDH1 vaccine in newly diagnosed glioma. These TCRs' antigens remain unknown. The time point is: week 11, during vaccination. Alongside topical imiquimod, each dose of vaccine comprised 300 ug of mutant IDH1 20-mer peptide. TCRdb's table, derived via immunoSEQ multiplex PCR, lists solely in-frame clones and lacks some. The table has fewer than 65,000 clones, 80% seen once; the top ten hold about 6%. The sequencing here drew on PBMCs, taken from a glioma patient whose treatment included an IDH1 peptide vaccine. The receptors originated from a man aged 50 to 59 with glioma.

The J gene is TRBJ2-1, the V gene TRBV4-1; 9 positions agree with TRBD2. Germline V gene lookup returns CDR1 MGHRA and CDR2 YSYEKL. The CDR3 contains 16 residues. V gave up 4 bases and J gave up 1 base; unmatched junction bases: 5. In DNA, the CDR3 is TGCGCCAGCAGCCGCATAGCGGGGGCGTCCTACAATGAGCAGTTCTTC. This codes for CASSRIAGASYNEQFF.

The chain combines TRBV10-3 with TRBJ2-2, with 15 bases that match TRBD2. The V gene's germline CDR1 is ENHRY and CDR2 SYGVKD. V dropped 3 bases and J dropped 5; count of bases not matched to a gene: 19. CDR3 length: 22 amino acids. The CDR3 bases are TGTGCCATCAGTGACCCACAGGGGGCAGGACTAGCGGGAGGGCCAGGGACCGGGGAGCTGTTTTTT. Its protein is CAISDPQGAGLAGGPGTGELFF.

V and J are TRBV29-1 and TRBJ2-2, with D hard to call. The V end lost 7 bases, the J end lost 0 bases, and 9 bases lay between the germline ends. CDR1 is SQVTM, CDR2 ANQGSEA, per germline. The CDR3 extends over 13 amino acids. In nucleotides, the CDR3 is TGCAGCGCACAGAGAACGAACACCGGGGAGCTGTTTTTT. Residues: CSAQRTNTGELFF.

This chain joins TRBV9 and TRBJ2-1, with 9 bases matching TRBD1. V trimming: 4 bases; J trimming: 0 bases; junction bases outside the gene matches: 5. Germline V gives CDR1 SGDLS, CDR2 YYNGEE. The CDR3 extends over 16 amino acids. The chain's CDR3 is CASSKDRGSSYNEQFF. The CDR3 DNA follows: TGTGCCAGCAGCAAAGACAGGGGGAGCTCCTACAATGAGCAGTTCTTC.

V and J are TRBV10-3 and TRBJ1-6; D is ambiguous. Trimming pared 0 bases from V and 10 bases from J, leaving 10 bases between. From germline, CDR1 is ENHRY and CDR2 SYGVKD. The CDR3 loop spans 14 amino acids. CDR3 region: CAISESSGSSPLHF. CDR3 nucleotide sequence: TGTGCCATCAGTGAGTCGAGCGGCTCCTCACCCCTCCACTTT.

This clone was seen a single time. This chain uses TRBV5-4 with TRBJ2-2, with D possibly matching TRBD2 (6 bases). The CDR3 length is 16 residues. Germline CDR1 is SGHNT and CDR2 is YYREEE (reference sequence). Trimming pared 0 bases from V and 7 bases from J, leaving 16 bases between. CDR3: CASSLGAEGGVGELFF. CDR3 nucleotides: TGTGCCAGCAGCTTGGGGGCAGAGGGCGGGGTCGGGGAGCTGTTTTTT.

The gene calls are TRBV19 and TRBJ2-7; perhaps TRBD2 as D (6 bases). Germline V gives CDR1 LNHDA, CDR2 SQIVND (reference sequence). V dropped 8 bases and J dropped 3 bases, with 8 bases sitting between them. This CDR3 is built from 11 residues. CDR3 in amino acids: CASGGIYEQYF. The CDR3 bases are TGTGCCAGTGGGGGGATCTACGAGCAGTACTTC.

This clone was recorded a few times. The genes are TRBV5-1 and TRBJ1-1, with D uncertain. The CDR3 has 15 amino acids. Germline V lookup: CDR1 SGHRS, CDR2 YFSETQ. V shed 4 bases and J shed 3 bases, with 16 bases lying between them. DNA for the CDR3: TGCGCCAGCAGCCCAGAAGGAATTGGGGACACTGAAGCTTTCTTT. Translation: CASSPEGIGDTEAFF. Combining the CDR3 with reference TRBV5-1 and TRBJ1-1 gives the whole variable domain KAGVTQTPRYLIKTRGQQVTLSCSPISGHRSVSWYQQTPGQGLQFLFEYFSETQRNKGNFPGRFSGRQFSNSRSEMNVSTLELGDSALYLCASSPEGIGDTEAFFGQGTRLTVV.

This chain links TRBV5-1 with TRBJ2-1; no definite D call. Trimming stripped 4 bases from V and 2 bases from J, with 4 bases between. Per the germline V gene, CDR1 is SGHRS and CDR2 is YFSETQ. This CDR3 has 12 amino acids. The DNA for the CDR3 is TGCGCCAGCAGCGTTACCTACAATGAGCAGTTCTTC. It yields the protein CASSVTYNEQFF.